These 30 T cell receptor beta chains were all obtained from the same sample, sequenced in a study of PD-L1 blockade in urothelial cancer. Time point in this sample: peripheral blood 6 weeks after treatment start. Assay: immunoSEQ multiplex PCR; the TCRdb copy retains only in-frame clones and omits some. The table includes about 120,000 clones, roughly 89% detected once. Here the sequenced sample was PBMCs, taken around atezolizumab (anti-PD-L1) treatment. The receptors were sampled from a man in his 60s with urothelial cancer.

The genes are TRBV29-1 and TRBJ2-1; TRBD2 aligns across 8 bases. Germline V gene lookup returns CDR1 SQVTM and CDR2 ANQGSEA. V shed 1 base and J 8 bases; nucleotides not matched to a gene: 7. This CDR3 region has 14 residues. The CDR3: CSVEGVSGTDEQFF. Here the CDR3 DNA reads TGCAGCGTTGAAGGAGTTAGCGGGACGGATGAGCAGTTCTTC.

On this clone itself: An end of the junction differs from the germline gene, which may be a read error. The chain links TRBV7-7 to TRBJ2-5; possible D gene TRBD2, 6 bases. CDR3 size: 16 residues. Germline loops: CDR1 SSHAT, CDR2 FNYEAQ (reference sequence). The CDR3 region has the DNA TGTGCTAGCAGCTTAGGTTTCGGGAGTGGGGAGGAGACCCAGTACTTC. Amino acids: CASSLGFGSGEETQYF.

The CDR3 spells CASSRTVGTYEQYF. Here the CDR3 DNA reads TGTGCCAGCAGCCGGACAGTTGGAACCTACGAGCAGTACTTC. V usage is TRBV7-2 and J usage is TRBJ2-7; D might be TRBD1 (6 bases). CDR3 length: 14 amino acids. Germline CDR1 reads SGHTA; CDR2 reads FQGNSA. V gave up 5 bases and J gave up 2 bases, with 13 bases separating them.

This clone was recorded once. This chain links TRBV6-6 with TRBJ2-1; D possibly corresponds to TRBD1 (5 bases). CDR3 length: 10 amino acids. Germline assignment: CDR1 MNHNY and CDR2 SVGAGI (reference sequence). The V end lost 6 bases, the J end lost 10 bases, and 7 bases lay between the germline ends. The CDR3 sequence is CASRGVEQFF. CDR3 DNA: TGTGCCAGCAGAGGGGTAGAGCAGTTCTTC.

The chain combines TRBV9 with TRBJ2-7; 8 bases line up with TRBD2. The CDR3 spans 19 residues. With 4 bases clipped from V and 1 base from J, the junction kept 19 bases outside the gene matches. CDR1 is SGDLS and CDR2 is YYNGEE in the germline V gene. CDR3 sequence (DNA): TGTGCCAGCAGCTCACATTCGGCAGGGGCTGGACTAGCTTCCTACGAGCAGTACTTC. Its translation is CASSSHSAGAGLASYEQYF.

The CDR3 here is CASSRTGQGSDEQFF. The CDR3 nucleotides are TGTGCCAGCAGCCGGACTGGACAGGGTTCGGATGAGCAGTTCTTC. This chain joins TRBV7-3 and TRBJ2-1, with 8 bases identical to TRBD1. V lost 5 bases to trimming and J lost 8 bases; unmatched junction nucleotides: 11. Germline V gene data show CDR1 as SGHTA and CDR2 as FQGTGA. The CDR3 contains 15 residues.

The chain joins TRBV27 to TRBJ2-1; D may be TRBD1 (6 bases). V gave up 4 bases and J gave up 1 base, with 17 bases separating them. CDR3 size: 17 residues. Germline-derived CDR1 and CDR2 are MNHEY and SMNVEV (reference sequence). CDR3 sequence: CASSYVQGLRSYNEQFF. The CDR3 DNA sequence: TGTGCCAGCAGTTACGTACAGGGTTTAAGGTCCTACAATGAGCAGTTCTTC.

V gene TRBV19 combines with J gene TRBJ2-3; tentative D call: TRBD2 (7 bases). V was cut by 3 bases and J by 3 bases, with 13 bases left in between. Germline CDR1 is LNHDA and CDR2 is SQIVND (reference sequence). The CDR3 consists of 15 residues. CDR3 protein: CASSIAGARTDTQYF. In nucleotides, the CDR3 is TGTGCCAGTAGTATTGCGGGGGCTAGGACAGATACGCAGTATTTT.

The V call is TRBV7-9, the J call TRBJ2-1; 8 bases are a match to TRBD2. Germline V lookup: CDR1 SEHNR, CDR2 FQNEAQ (reference sequence). Unmatched junction bases numbered 6, after V lost 5 bases and J lost 6 bases. The CDR3 is 14 amino acids. In DNA form, the CDR3 reads TGTGCCAGCAGCCAAGGACTAGCAGGCAATGAGCAGTTCTTC. Translating it yields CASSQGLAGNEQFF.

This chain links TRBV7-2 with TRBJ2-7, with 8 positions matching TRBD2. Trimming cost V 4 bases and J 6 bases; bases outside gene matches: 11. The CDR3 spans 15 residues. The germline gives CDR1 SGHTA, CDR2 FQGNSA. The chain's CDR3 is CASSSIGGGRGEQYF. The CDR3 nucleotides read TGTGCCAGCAGCTCCATCGGGGGGGGGCGCGGCGAGCAGTACTTC.

The chain links TRBV11-1 to TRBJ1-1; 10 bases align to TRBD1. The CDR3 totals 14 residues. After removal of 3 bases from V and 4 bases from J, the junction contained 2 bases not matched to a gene. Germline V gene sequence: CDR1 SGHAT, CDR2 FQDESV (reference sequence). The CDR3 DNA follows: TGTGCCAGCAGCTTTGGACAGGGGGGCACTGAAGCTTTCTTT. Its translation is CASSFGQGGTEAFF.

The rearrangement joins TRBV2 to TRBJ2-1, with D possibly TRBD2 on 6 matching bases. Germline CDR1 and CDR2: SNHLY and FYNNEI. The CDR3 sequence is 15 residues long. V was trimmed by 1 base and J by 7 bases, leaving 14 bases between them. The chain's CDR3 is CASSEVISGGNEQFF. The CDR3 nucleotides are TGTGCCAGCAGTGAAGTGATTAGCGGAGGAAATGAGCAGTTCTTC.

Only one count was recorded for this clone. The chain links TRBV29-1 to TRBJ2-1; the D gene is possibly TRBD2 (5 bases). Per the germline V gene, CDR1 is SQVTM and CDR2 is ANQGSEA. The ends were cut back, 4 bases at V and 2 bases at J, with 18 bases in the middle. The CDR3 length is 16 residues. The CDR3 DNA sequence: TGCAGCGTTGCTCCGTTTGAGGTCGGGACCTACAATGAGCAGTTCTTC. Encoded protein: CSVAPFEVGTYNEQFF.

This clone was detected only a few times. V is TRBV7-9 and J is TRBJ1-1; D may be TRBD1 (6 bases). CDR3 length: 15 amino acids. V lost 5 bases to trimming and J lost 1 base, with 14 bases between them. Germline-derived CDR1 and CDR2 are SEHNR and FQNEAQ (reference sequence). The CDR3 coding sequence is TGTGCCAGCAGCCCACCGGGACAACCGAACACTGAAGCTTTCTTT. This sequence encodes CASSPPGQPNTEAFF.

Only one count was recorded for this clone. The rearrangement links TRBV28 to TRBJ2-3; 11 nucleotides align to TRBD2. V was pared by 3 bases and J by 6 bases, with 8 bases of the junction left unmatched. This CDR3 is built from 16 residues. Germline loops: CDR1 MDHEN, CDR2 SYDVKM. The chain's CDR3 is CASSFVTSGRADTQYF. CDR3 nucleotide sequence: TGTGCCAGCAGTTTCGTAACTAGCGGGAGAGCGGATACGCAGTATTTT.

This clone has only a few counts. The chain is built from TRBV5-1 and TRBJ1-2, with 8 bases matching TRBD1. The V segment lost 1 base and the J segment 6 bases; nucleotides outside the gene matches: 8. The CDR3 has 15 amino acids. Germline CDR1 reads SGHRS; CDR2 reads YFSETQ. CDR3 region: CASSLSTGGLNGYTF. CDR3 sequence (DNA): TGCGCCAGCAGCTTGTCCACAGGGGGTTTGAATGGCTACACCTTC.

V gene TRBV28 combines with J gene TRBJ2-7; 7 nucleotides match TRBD1. There are 15 residues in the CDR3. Germline V gene lookup returns CDR1 MDHEN and CDR2 SYDVKM. V gave up 8 bases and J gave up 6 bases; unmatched junction bases: 16. The CDR3 region has the DNA TGTGCCAGCGCCGGGACAGTACAGCCGACCCCCGAGCAGTACTTC. This codes for CASAGTVQPTPEQYF.

This sequence joins TRBV6-5 and TRBJ1-2; tentative D call: TRBD1 (6 bases). CDR1 and CDR2 (germline): MNHEY, SVGAGI. Trimming shortened V by 0 bases and J by 6 bases, and 17 bases separated the two germline ends. This CDR3 is 16 amino acids long. As DNA, the CDR3 is TGTGCCAGCAGTTACTCGGCCCCCGGGGGGCCTCATGGCTACACCTTC. This translates into CASSYSAPGGPHGYTF.

The chain combines TRBV5-4 with TRBJ2-3, with 8 bases matching TRBD1. J was trimmed by 3 bases and V by 5 bases; bases with no gene match: 5. CDR1 and CDR2 from the germline V gene are SGHNT and YYREEE (reference sequence). The CDR3 length is 14 residues. The CDR3 coding sequence is TGTGCCAGCAGGCTGGACAGGGTAACAGATACGCAGTATTTT. It translates to CASRLDRVTDTQYF.

The genes are TRBV6-5 and TRBJ1-1, with no clear D. Trimming stripped 0 bases from V and 0 bases from J, with 11 bases between. Germline CDR1 is MNHEY and CDR2 is SVGAGI. The CDR3 runs to 16 residues. Here the CDR3 DNA reads TGTGCCAGCAGTTACTCGAGTATCTCCTTGAACACTGAAGCTTTCTTT. Residues: CASSYSSISLNTEAFF.

CDR3 coding DNA: TGTGCCAGCAGTACCCGGGACAGGGCTTTCGAGCAGTACTTC. It is translated as CASSTRDRAFEQYF. The chain joins TRBV27 to TRBJ2-7; TRBD1 matches at 9 bases. This CDR3 region has 14 residues. Per the germline V gene, CDR1 is MNHEY and CDR2 is SMNVEV (reference sequence). The V segment lost 5 bases and the J segment 6 bases; nucleotides outside the gene matches: 8.

This chain joins TRBV28 and TRBJ1-5; 9 nucleotides align to TRBD1. The V gene end was trimmed by 9 bases and the J gene end by 7 bases; junction bases not matched to a gene: 13. CDR1 and CDR2 (germline): MDHEN, SYDVKM. This CDR3 region has 15 residues. The CDR3 loop reads CASTPGQGTRQPQHF. The CDR3, as DNA: TGTGCCAGTACTCCGGGACAGGGCACAAGACAGCCCCAGCATTTT. Full variable domain (rest looked up from reference TRBV28 and TRBJ1-5): DVKVTQSSRYLVKRTGEKVFLECVQDMDHENMFWYRQDPGLGLRLIYFSYDVKMKEKGDIPEGYSVSREKKERFSLILESASTNQTSMYLCASTPGQGTRQPQHFGDGTRLSIL.

In this sample, this clone turned up a few times. The V gene is TRBV13, the J gene TRBJ1-5, with D possibly being TRBD1 (6 bases). Germline CDR1 and CDR2: PRHDT and FYEKMQ (reference sequence). V dropped 1 base and J dropped 7 bases, with 8 bases sitting between them. The CDR3 sequence is 13 residues long. The CDR3 protein is CASSLERGQPQHF. The CDR3 DNA sequence: TGTGCCAGCAGCTTAGAGAGGGGGCAGCCCCAGCATTTT.

The chain uses TRBV7-2 and TRBJ2-5, with 9 bases identical to TRBD2. CDR1 SGHTA and CDR2 FQGNSA come from the germline V gene. Trimming took 3 bases from V and 1 from J; bases not matched to a gene: 6. The CDR3 covers 16 residues. Here the CDR3 DNA reads TGTGCCAGCAGCTTGTTAGCGGGAGCCTCCCAAGAGACCCAGTACTTC. Its protein is CASSLLAGASQETQYF.

The chain combines TRBV5-4 with TRBJ2-5; TRBD2 matches 12 bases. CDR1 is SGHNT and CDR2 is YYREEE in the germline V gene (reference sequence). J lost 2 bases, V lost 4 bases, and 6 bases had no gene match. The CDR3 consists of 16 residues. The CDR3 DNA sequence: TGTGCCAGCAGCCGGACTAGCGGGGAACCACAAGAGACCCAGTACTTC. Translated, it gives CASSRTSGEPQETQYF.

The CDR3 loop is CATRGGAPIYEQFF. CDR3 nucleotides: TGTGCCACCCGAGGGGGAGCGCCGATCTATGAGCAGTTCTTC. The chain couples TRBV6-4 to TRBJ2-1; D might be TRBD1 (6 bases). The CDR3 is 14 residues long. Germline V CDR1 and CDR2: MRHNA, SNTAGT. Trimming shortened V by 10 bases and J by 8 bases, and 21 bases separated the two germline ends.

The chain has TRBV21-1 and TRBJ1-1; no check of the table's D call, TRBD1, against the DNA was made. TRBV21-1 is termed a pseudogene. The CDR3 covers 17 residues. CDR3 in DNA: TGTGCCAGCAGCAAATGGTTTCCGGGGACAGGGATCACTGAAGCTTTCTTT. This gives the protein CASSKWFPGTGITEAFF.

The chain joins TRBV19 to TRBJ2-7, with D maybe TRBD2 (6 bases). There are 14 residues in the CDR3. With 3 bases removed from V and 3 bases from J, the gap between germline ends came to 12 bases. Germline loops: CDR1 LNHDA, CDR2 SQIVND (reference sequence). CDR3 DNA: TGTGCCAGTAGTATGACGGGAGAGCTCTACGAGCAGTACTTC. Translating it yields CASSMTGELYEQYF.

This chain joins TRBV14 and TRBJ2-1; 9 bases agree with TRBD2. Germline V gives CDR1 SGHDN, CDR2 FVKESK. With 2 bases clipped from V and 2 bases from J, the junction kept 4 bases outside the gene matches. There are 16 residues in the CDR3. In DNA, the CDR3 is TGTGCCAGCAGCCAAATGGGCGGGGGGGCCTACAATGAGCAGTTCTTC. It yields the protein CASSQMGGGAYNEQFF. Full variable domain (remainder filled in from reference TRBV14 and TRBJ2-1): EAGVTQFPSHSVIEKGQTVTLRCDPISGHDNLYWYRRVMGKEIKFLLHFVKESKQDESGMPNNRFLAERTGGTYSTLKVQPAELEDSGVYFCASSQMGGGAYNEQFFGPGTRLTVL.

V usage is TRBV9 and J usage is TRBJ2-1; 13 positions match TRBD2. The CDR3 contains 16 residues. Trimming took 3 bases from V and 4 from J; bases not matched to a gene: 4. Germline V gives CDR1 SGDLS, CDR2 YYNGEE. In DNA form, the CDR3 reads TGTGCCAGCAGCGAGGGGGGACTAGCGGGGTACAATGAGCAGTTCTTC. Translating gives CASSEGGLAGYNEQFF.